These T cell receptor beta chains were read from a single sample in a study of T cell repertoires in cytomegalovirus infection. TCRdb processed the reads anew with MiXCR; each CDR3 protein has one entry. This table holds 150,000 to 200,000 distinct CDR3 sequences, over 13% found once. Sequenced material: PBMCs. Source of these receptors: a human donor in good health (CMV status not recorded). Some clones in this sample may be carry-over from other donors' samples. Both conserved end residues are part of each CDR3. The D gene is left open where the match is weak. The size of a clone is reported for some rows only, either as once, few or many, or as a class for expanded clones.

NA	TRBJ2-1	few	12	TRBV11-2	CASSLVERKEFF	TGTGCCAGCAGCTTAGTGGAGAGAAAGGAGTTCTTC
TRBD2	TRBJ2-1	NA	16	TRBV7-9	CASSIPGLAGINEQFF	TGTGCCAGCAGCATCCCGGGACTAGCGGGAATCAATGAGCAGTTCTTC
TRBD1	TRBJ2-6	few	17	TRBV9	CASSPQTGGTGANVLTF	TGTGCCAGCAGCCCACAAACAGGGGGGACTGGGGCCAACGTCCTGACTTTC
TRBD1	TRBJ2-7	many	15	TRBV12-3/TRBV12-4	CASSSPGTGGDEQYF	TGTGCCAGCAGTTCTCCCGGGACAGGGGGCGACGAGCAGTACTTC
TRBD2	TRBJ2-5	few	15	TRBV2	CASSRTSGRGETQYF	TGTGCCAGCAGTCGGACTAGCGGGAGAGGAGAGACCCAGTACTTC
NA	TRBJ2-1	NA	14	TRBV6-2/TRBV6-3	CASSLGTVNNEQFF	TGTGCCAGCAGTTTGGGAACAGTCAACAATGAGCAGTTCTTC
NA	TRBJ2-3	NA	13	TRBV5-4	CASSLGQGDTQYF	TGTGCCAGCAGCCTAGGACAAGGAGATACGCAGTATTTT
NA	TRBJ2-3	many	15	TRBV29-1	CSVEDWGASTDTQYF	TGCAGCGTTGAAGATTGGGGGGCTAGCACAGATACGCAGTATTTT
TRBD2	TRBJ2-5	many	14	TRBV28	CASSPNGLEETQYF	TGTGCCAGCAGTCCTAACGGACTAGAAGAGACCCAGTACTTC
TRBD1	TRBJ1-5	few	17	TRBV19	CASSEEDRGAFGQPQHF	TGTGCCAGTAGTGAAGAGGACAGGGGTGCCTTTGGCCAGCCCCAGCATTTT
NA	TRBJ2-3	few	10	TRBV7-8	CASSSGAQYF	TGTGCCAGCTCCAGTGGGGCGCAGTATTTT
TRBD1	TRBJ1-5	once	15	TRBV24-1	CATSGDRASGQPQHF	TGTGCCACCAGCGGGGACAGGGCCTCCGGTCAGCCCCAGCATTTT
NA	TRBJ1-1	many	12	TRBV11-2	CASSLTLTLAFF	TGTGCCAGCAGCTTGACCCTTACATTGGCTTTCTTT
NA	TRBJ1-5	NA	14	TRBV18	CASSPVGLNQPQHF	TGTGCCAGCTCACCAGTGGGCTTGAATCAGCCCCAGCATTTT
NA	TRBJ2-1	many	13	TRBV7-3	CASRLELGNEQFF	TGTGCCAGCAGATTAGAACTTGGCAATGAGCAGTTCTTC